The rows below give T cell receptor beta chains drawn from one sample of a study of T cells in Graves' hyperthyroidism and ophthalmopathy. Using its own MiXCR run on the multiplex PCR reads, TCRdb lists one record per CDR3 protein. Here the sample spans around 350,000 distinct CDR3 sequences, about a fifth being singletons. The sample consisted of blood. Every receptor here comes from a woman between 18 and 30 years old with Graves' hyperthyroidism. CDR3s include the opening cysteine and the closing phenylalanine or tryptophan. D genes are given only for firm matches. Not all rows give a size; the values are once, few, many and, for expanded clones, a class.

abundance,d_gene,j_gene,v_gene,CDR3nt,CDR3aa
many,.,TRBJ2-4,TRBV12-3/TRBV12-4,TGTGCCAGCAGTGCAACAGGGTCGGGAAACATTCAGTACTTC,CASSATGSGNIQYF
many,TRBD1,TRBJ1-2,TRBV6-5,TGTGCCAGCAGTACTGGACAGGGGGCATTTTCTAACTATGGCTACACCTTC,CASSTGQGAFSNYGYTF
many,.,TRBJ2-5,TRBV4-1,TGCGCCAGCAGCCAAGATCGAGTGCCAGAGACCCAGTACTTC,CASSQDRVPETQYF
many,.,TRBJ2-2,TRBV29-1,TGCAGCGTCCATAATCCATGGGAGAGGGCCGGGGAGCTGTTTTTT,CSVHNPWERAGELFF
many,TRBD1,TRBJ1-2,TRBV10-3,TGTGCCATCAGTGACCCAGGGGGCCGCTATGGCTACACCTTC,CAISDPGGRYGYTF
.,TRBD2,TRBJ2-2,TRBV9,TGTGCCAGCAGCGTAGGGACTAGCGGGTTGGGGGAGCTGTTTTTT,CASSVGTSGLGELFF
many,.,TRBJ1-2,TRBV20-1,TGCAGTGCGTCCATCTCTAACTATGGCTACACCTTC,CSASISNYGYTF
many,.,TRBJ2-7,TRBV6-1,TGTGCCAGCATTGGGACGGGGGAAAACTCCTACGAGCAGTACTTC,CASIGTGENSYEQYF
many,TRBD1,TRBJ1-2,TRBV4-1,TGCGCCAGCAGCCTATCCTCACCCGGGACAGGGAGCACCTTC,CASSLSSPGTGSTF
many,.,TRBJ2-2,TRBV11-2,TGTGCCAGCAGCTCTATAAGGACCGGGGAGCTGTTTTTT,CASSSIRTGELFF
few,TRBD2,TRBJ2-5,TRBV5-1,TGCGCCAGCAGCTTTCCGCTGACAGCCGGGGGGGAGACCCAGTACTTC,CASSFPLTAGGETQYF
few,.,TRBJ2-2,TRBV5-1,TGCGCCAGCACACTGGCCTACCTGGGGGCCGGGGAGCTGTTTTTT,CASTLAYLGAGELFF
.,.,TRBJ1-1,TRBV10-3,TGTGCCACGTCCGCCGGGGTACGGTCCACTGAAGCTTTCTTT,CATSAGVRSTEAFF
many,.,TRBJ2-2,TRBV6-5,TGTGCCAGCAAACGTTGGGTGAACACCGGGGAGCTGTTTTTT,CASKRWVNTGELFF
once,TRBD1,TRBJ2-7,TRBV19,TGTGCCAGTAGTGAACGGGACAGCTCCTACGAGCAGTACTTC,CASSERDSSYEQYF
.,.,TRBJ1-3,TRBV18,TGTGCCAGCTCACCACAGGGATACACTGGAAACACCATATATTTT,CASSPQGYTGNTIYF
many,.,TRBJ2-3,TRBV6-1,TGTGCCAGCAGTGTTGGGTACACAGATACGCAGTATTTT,CASSVGYTDTQYF
few,.,TRBJ2-5,TRBV6-1,TGTGCCAGCGCAGAAAGGCGGCCACAAGAGACCCAGTACTTC,CASAERRPQETQYF
many,TRBD1,TRBJ1-5,TRBV2,TGTGCCAGCAGCAAACACAGGGGTCAGCCCCAGCATTTT,CASSKHRGQPQHF
many,.,TRBJ1-5,TRBV5-5,TGTGCCAGCAGCTTGGTCCAGGGCAATCAGCCCCAGCATTTT,CASSLVQGNQPQHF
many,.,TRBJ1-1,TRBV28,TGTGCCAGCACCTCAGGGACGGGGAACACTGAAGCTTTCTTT,CASTSGTGNTEAFF
.,.,TRBJ2-7,TRBV2,TGTGCCAGCAGCGGTCCGGGCGAACCATACTTC,CASSGPGEPYF
many,.,TRBJ2-7,TRBV2,TGTGCCAGCGGAACCCTCGGTATCCACGAGCAGTACTTC,CASGTLGIHEQYF
many,.,TRBJ2-7,TRBV20-1,TGCAGTGCTAGAGACGGACTTGTCTACGAGCAGTACTTC,CSARDGLVYEQYF
many,.,TRBJ1-1,TRBV12-3/TRBV12-4,TGTGCCAGCAGTTTCGGGGCGAACACTGAAGCTTTCTTT,CASSFGANTEAFF
many,.,TRBJ1-2,TRBV6-1,TGTGCCAGCAGTGACAGGGACGGCTATGGCTACACCTTC,CASSDRDGYGYTF
many,TRBD1,TRBJ2-3,TRBV2,TGTGCCAGCAGTATCGACAGGGGGCGAGATACGCAGTATTTT,CASSIDRGRDTQYF
many,.,TRBJ1-1,TRBV28,TGTGCCAGCAGTTTACTGGGCCCAATGAACACTGAAGCTTTCTTT,CASSLLGPMNTEAFF
.,.,TRBJ1-1,TRBV6-2/TRBV6-3,TGTGCCAGCGCAAACACTGAAGCTTTCTTT,CASANTEAFF
.,.,TRBJ2-4,TRBV6-1,TGTGCCAGTGCGTCGTGGGCCCTAGCCAAAAACATTCAGTACTTC,CASASWALAKNIQYF
.,.,TRBJ2-5,TRBV20-1,TGCAGTGCTTTAGGCTCTAGCCTAGAGACCCAGTACTTC,CSALGSSLETQYF
.,.,TRBJ1-1,TRBV27,TGTGCCAGCAGTTTATTGGGGCTCTCAAGGTTCGCTGAAGCTTTCTTT,CASSLLGLSRFAEAFF
many,.,TRBJ1-2,TRBV5-1,TGCGCCAGCAGCCCAACACCAGCCTATGGCTACACCTTC,CASSPTPAYGYTF
many,.,TRBJ2-2,TRBV10-3,TGTGCCATCGGCAACACCGGGGAGCTGTTTTTT,CAIGNTGELFF
.,TRBD2,TRBJ2-4,TRBV6-1,TGTGCCAGCAGTGAAAGACCAGCGGGGGGGCCGTTGAACATTCAGTACTTC,CASSERPAGGPLNIQYF
many,.,TRBJ2-3,TRBV6-1,TGTGCCAGCAGTCCTCCGGCAGATACGCAGTATTTT,CASSPPADTQYF
many,.,TRBJ1-1,TRBV6-1,TGTGCCAGCAGCGCACCTCCGGGACCGTCGAACACTGAAGCTTTCTTT,CASSAPPGPSNTEAFF
.,TRBD1,TRBJ2-7,TRBV9,TGTGCCAGCAGCGTAGCTGGACAGGGGAGCCACGAGCAGTACTTC,CASSVAGQGSHEQYF
many,.,TRBJ2-5,TRBV5-1,TGTGCCAGCAGTTTAGGCAATCAAGAGACCCAGTACTTC,CASSLGNQETQYF
many,TRBD2,TRBJ2-7,TRBV11-2,TGTGCCAGCAGCCGGGGGACTAGCGGGAGGTCCTACGAGCAGTACTTC,CASSRGTSGRSYEQYF
many,TRBD2,TRBJ2-7,TRBV5-1,TGCGCCAGCAGACAAGGACTAGCGGGGGGGGGTCCGTACGAGCAGTACTTC,CASRQGLAGGGPYEQYF
.,.,TRBJ1-2,TRBV12-3/TRBV12-4,TGTGCCAGCAGCCTCAGGCGGAGCTATGGCTACACCTTC,CASSLRRSYGYTF
.,.,TRBJ2-7,TRBV5-1,TGCGCCAGCAGCTTGGCCGCAGGGGCGATCTCCTACGAGCAGTACTTC,CASSLAAGAISYEQYF
many,.,TRBJ1-2,TRBV13,TGTGCCAGCAGCTTACTCGACAGGCTGGGGGATGGCTACACCTTC,CASSLLDRLGDGYTF
many,.,TRBJ1-1,TRBV12-3/TRBV12-4,TGTGCCAGCAGTTTAAGGACAACTTGGACTGAAGCTTTCTTT,CASSLRTTWTEAFF
once,TRBD2,TRBJ2-5,TRBV20-1,TGCGGGGCCACCGGGACTAGGGAGACCCAGTACTTC,CGATGTRETQYF
many,.,TRBJ1-2,TRBV5-6,TGTGCCAGCAGCTTGGGGAGAGGAGGTTATGGCTACACCTTC,CASSLGRGGYGYTF